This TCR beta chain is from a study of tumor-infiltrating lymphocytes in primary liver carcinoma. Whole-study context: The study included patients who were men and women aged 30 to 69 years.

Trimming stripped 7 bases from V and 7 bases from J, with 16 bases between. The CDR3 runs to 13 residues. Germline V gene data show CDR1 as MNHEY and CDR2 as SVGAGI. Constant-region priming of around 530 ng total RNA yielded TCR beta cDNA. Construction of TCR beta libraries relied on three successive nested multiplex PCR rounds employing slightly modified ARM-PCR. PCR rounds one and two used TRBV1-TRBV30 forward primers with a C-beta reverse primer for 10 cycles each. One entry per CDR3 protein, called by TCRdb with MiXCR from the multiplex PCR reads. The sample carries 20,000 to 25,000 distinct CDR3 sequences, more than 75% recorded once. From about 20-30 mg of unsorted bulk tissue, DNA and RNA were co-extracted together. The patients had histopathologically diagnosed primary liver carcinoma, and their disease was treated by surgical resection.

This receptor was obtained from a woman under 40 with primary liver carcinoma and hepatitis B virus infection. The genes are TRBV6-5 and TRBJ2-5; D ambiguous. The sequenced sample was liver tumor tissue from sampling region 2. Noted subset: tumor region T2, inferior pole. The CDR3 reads CASTTDMWLTQYF. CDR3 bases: TGTGCCAGCACTACCGACATGTGGCTGACCCAGTACTTC.